Shown below are 2 T cell receptor beta chains from a single sample sequenced in a study of blood T cell repertoires in COVID-19. Method: immunoSEQ multiplex PCR; TCRdb's copy keeps in-frame clones and lacks some. Here the sample spans some 69,000 clones, over 70% being singletons. The specimen was peripheral blood. The receptors originated from a man aged 55-75 years with acute or convalescent COVID-19.

The chain has TRBV5-1 and TRBJ1-1; perhaps TRBD1 as D (5 bases). This CDR3 contains 13 residues. V was trimmed by 8 bases and J by 3 bases, leaving 14 bases between them. In germline, CDR1 is SGHRS, CDR2 YFSETQ. CDR3 residues: CARSRDSDTEAFF. The CDR3 DNA sequence: TGCGCCAGGTCCAGGGATTCTGACACTGAAGCTTTCTTT. The variable domain in full, with the rest retrieved from reference TRBV5-1 and TRBJ1-1, is KAGVTQTPRYLIKTRGQQVTLSCSPISGHRSVSWYQQTPGQGLQFLFEYFSETQRNKGNFPGRFSGRQFSNSRSEMNVSTLELGDSALYLCARSRDSDTEAFFGQGTRLTVV.

V is TRBV4-1 and J is TRBJ1-3, with D unclear. The CDR3 runs 17 residues. Germline CDR1 MGHRA, CDR2 YSYEKL. V was pared by 4 bases and J by 0 bases, with 16 bases between. The CDR3 DNA sequence: TGCGCCAGCAGCCCCCGGAGTGACGGGAGCTCTGGAAACACCATATATTTT. Amino acid sequence: CASSPRSDGSSGNTIYF.